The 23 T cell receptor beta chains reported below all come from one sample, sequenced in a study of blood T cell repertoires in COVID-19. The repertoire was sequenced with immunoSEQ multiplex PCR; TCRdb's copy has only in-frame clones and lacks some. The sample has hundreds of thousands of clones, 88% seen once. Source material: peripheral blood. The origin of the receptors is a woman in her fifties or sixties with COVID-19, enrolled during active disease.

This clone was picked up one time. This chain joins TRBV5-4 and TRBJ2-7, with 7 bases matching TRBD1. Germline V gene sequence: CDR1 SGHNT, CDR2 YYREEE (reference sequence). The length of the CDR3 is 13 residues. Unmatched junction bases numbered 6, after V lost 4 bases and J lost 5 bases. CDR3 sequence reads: CASSLTTGHEQYF. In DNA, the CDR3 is TGTGCCAGCAGCCTTACGACAGGGCACGAGCAGTACTTC.

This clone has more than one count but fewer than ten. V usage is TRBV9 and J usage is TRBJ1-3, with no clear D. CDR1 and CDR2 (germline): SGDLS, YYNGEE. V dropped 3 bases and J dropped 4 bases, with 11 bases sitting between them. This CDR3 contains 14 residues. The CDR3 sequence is CASSAGDGGNTIYF. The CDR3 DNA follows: TGTGCCAGCAGCGCCGGGGATGGGGGAAACACCATATATTTT.

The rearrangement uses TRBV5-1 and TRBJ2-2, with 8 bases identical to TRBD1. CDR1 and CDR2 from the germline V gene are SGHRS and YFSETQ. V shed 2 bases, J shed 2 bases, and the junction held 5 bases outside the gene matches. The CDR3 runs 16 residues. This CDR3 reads CASSFPDRANTGELFF. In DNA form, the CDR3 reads TGCGCCAGCAGCTTCCCGGACAGGGCTAACACCGGGGAGCTGTTTTTT. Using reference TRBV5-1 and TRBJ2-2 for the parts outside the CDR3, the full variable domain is KAGVTQTPRYLIKTRGQQVTLSCSPISGHRSVSWYQQTPGQGLQFLFEYFSETQRNKGNFPGRFSGRQFSNSRSEMNVSTLELGDSALYLCASSFPDRANTGELFFGEGSRLTVL.

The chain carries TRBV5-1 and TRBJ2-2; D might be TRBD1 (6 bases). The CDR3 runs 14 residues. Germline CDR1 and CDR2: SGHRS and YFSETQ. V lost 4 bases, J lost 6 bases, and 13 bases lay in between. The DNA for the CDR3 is TGCGCCAGCAGCCTTATACAGGGTGCCGGGGAGCTGTTTTTT. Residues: CASSLIQGAGELFF.

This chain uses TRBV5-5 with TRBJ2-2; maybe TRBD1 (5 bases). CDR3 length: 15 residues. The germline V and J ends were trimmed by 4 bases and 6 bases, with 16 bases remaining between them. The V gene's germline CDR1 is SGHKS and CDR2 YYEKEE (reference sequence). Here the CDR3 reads CASSPGQGYAGELFF. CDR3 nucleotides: TGTGCCAGCAGCCCGGGCCAGGGCTACGCCGGGGAGCTGTTTTTT.

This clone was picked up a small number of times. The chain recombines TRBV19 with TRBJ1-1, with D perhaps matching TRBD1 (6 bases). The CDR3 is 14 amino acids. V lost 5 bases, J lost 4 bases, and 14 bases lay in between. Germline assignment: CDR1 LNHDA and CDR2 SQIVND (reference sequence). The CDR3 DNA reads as TGTGCCAGTAGTTTTACAGGGATTGGCACTGAAGCTTTCTTT. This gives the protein CASSFTGIGTEAFF.

CDR3 in DNA: TGTGCCAGCAGTTCAGGGCTGGGATATGGCTACACCTTC. Translating it yields CASSSGLGYGYTF. V gene TRBV28 combines with J gene TRBJ1-2; possibly TRBD1 for D (5 bases). Deletions cut 4 bases from V and 5 bases from J, with 11 bases between. Looked up from germline, CDR1 is MDHEN and CDR2 is SYDVKM. This CDR3 contains 13 residues.

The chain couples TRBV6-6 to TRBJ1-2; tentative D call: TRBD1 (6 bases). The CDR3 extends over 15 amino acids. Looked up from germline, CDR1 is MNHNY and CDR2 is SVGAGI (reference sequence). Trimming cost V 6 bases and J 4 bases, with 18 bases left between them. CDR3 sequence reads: CASRDQSAGAYGYTF. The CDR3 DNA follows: TGTGCCAGCAGGGACCAGTCGGCAGGGGCCTATGGCTACACCTTC.

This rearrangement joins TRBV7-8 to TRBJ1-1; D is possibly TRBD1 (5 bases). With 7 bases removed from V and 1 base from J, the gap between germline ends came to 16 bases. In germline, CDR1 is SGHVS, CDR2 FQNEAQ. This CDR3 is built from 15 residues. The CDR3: CASTRLGGENTEAFF. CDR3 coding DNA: TGTGCCAGCACCAGACTGGGGGGGGAGAACACTGAAGCTTTCTTT.

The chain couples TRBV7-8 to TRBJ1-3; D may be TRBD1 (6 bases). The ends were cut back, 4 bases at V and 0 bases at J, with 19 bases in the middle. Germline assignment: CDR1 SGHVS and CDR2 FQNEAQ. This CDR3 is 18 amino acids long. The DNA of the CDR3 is TGTGCCAGCAGCTCGGCCCGGCGGGGGGGCTCCTCTGGAAACACCATATATTTT. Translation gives CASSSARRGGSSGNTIYF.

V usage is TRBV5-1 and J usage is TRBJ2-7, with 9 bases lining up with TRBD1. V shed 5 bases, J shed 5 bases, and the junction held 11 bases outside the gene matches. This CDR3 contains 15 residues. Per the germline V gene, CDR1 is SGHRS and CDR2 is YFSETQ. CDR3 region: CASSLRTGETDEQYF. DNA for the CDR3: TGCGCCAGCAGTTTGAGGACAGGGGAGACCGACGAGCAGTACTTC.

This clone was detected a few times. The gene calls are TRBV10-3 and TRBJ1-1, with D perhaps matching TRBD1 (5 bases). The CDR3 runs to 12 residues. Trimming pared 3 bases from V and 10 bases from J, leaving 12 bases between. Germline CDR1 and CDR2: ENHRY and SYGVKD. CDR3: CAISEWGSGAFF. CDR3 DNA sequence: TGTGCCATCAGTGAATGGGGCTCAGGAGCTTTCTTT.

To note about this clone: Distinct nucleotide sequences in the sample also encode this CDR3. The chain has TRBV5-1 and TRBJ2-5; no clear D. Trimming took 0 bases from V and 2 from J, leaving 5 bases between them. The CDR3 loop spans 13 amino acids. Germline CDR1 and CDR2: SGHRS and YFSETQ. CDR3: CASSLGRQETQYF. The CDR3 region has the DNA TGCGCCAGCAGCTTGGGGCGGCAAGAGACCCAGTACTTC.

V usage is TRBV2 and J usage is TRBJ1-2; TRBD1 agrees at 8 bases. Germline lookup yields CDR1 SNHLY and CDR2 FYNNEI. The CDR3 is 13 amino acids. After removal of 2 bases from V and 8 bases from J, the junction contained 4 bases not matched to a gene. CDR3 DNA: TGTGCCAGCAGTGAATACAGGGGGGGCGGCTACACCTTC. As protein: CASSEYRGGGYTF.

This CDR3 reads CASSVTRTGKRLEQYF. CDR3 coding DNA: TGTGCCAGTAGTGTCACCCGGACAGGGAAACGTCTCGAGCAGTACTTC. The rearrangement links TRBV19 to TRBJ2-7, with 8 bases fitting TRBD1. V dropped 5 bases and J dropped 6; count of bases not matched to a gene: 15. This CDR3 region has 16 residues. Germline V gene lookup returns CDR1 LNHDA and CDR2 SQIVND (reference sequence). The whole variable domain, filled in from reference TRBV19 and TRBJ2-7, reads DGGITQSPKYLFRKEGQNVTLSCEQNLNHDAMYWYRQDPGQGLRLIYYSQIVNDFQKGDIAEGYSVSREKKESFPLTVTSAQKNPTAFYLCASSVTRTGKRLEQYFGPGTRLTVT.

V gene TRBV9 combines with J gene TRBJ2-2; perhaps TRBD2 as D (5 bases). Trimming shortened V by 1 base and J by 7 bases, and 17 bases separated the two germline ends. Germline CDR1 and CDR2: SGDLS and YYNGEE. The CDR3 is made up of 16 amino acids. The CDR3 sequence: CASSVLSGEPHGELFF. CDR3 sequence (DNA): TGTGCCAGCAGCGTACTATCCGGGGAACCCCACGGGGAGCTGTTTTTT.

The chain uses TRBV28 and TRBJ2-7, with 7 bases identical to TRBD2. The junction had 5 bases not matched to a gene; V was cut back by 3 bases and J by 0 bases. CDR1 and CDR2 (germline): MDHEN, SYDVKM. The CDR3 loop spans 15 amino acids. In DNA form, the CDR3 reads TGTGCCAGCAGTTTGTCCGGGGGGAGCTCCTACGAGCAGTACTTC. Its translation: CASSLSGGSSYEQYF.

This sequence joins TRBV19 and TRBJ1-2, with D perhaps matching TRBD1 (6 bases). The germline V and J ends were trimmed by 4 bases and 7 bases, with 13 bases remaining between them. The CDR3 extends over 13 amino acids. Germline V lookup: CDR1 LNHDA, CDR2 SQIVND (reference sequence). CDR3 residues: CASSTQGLSGYTF. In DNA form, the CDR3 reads TGTGCCAGTAGTACTCAGGGGTTGTCTGGCTACACCTTC.

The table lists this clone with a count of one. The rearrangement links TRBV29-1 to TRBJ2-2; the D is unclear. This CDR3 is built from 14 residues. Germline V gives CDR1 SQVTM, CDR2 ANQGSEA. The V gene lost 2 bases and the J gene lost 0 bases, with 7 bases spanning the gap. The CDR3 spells CSVEKSANTGELFF. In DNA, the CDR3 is TGCAGCGTTGAAAAGTCAGCGAACACCGGGGAGCTGTTTTTT.

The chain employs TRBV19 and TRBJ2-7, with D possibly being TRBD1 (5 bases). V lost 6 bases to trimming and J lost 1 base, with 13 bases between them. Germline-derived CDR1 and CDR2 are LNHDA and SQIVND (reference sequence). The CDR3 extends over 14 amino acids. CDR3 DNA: TGTGCCAGTAGCTTTACCCGACAGTCCTACGAGCAGTACTTC. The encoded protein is CASSFTRQSYEQYF.

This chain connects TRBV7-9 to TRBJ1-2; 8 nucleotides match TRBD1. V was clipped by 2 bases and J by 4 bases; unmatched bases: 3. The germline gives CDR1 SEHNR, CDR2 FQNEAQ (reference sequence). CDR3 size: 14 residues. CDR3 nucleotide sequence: TGTGCCAGCAGCTTACCCACAGGGGGCTATGGCTACACCTTC. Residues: CASSLPTGGYGYTF.

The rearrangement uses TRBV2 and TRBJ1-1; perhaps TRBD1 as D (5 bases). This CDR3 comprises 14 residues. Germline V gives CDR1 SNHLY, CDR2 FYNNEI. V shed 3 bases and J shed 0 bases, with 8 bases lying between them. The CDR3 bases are TGTGCCAGCAGTGAGGGGCTGTTGAACACTGAAGCTTTCTTT. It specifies CASSEGLLNTEAFF.

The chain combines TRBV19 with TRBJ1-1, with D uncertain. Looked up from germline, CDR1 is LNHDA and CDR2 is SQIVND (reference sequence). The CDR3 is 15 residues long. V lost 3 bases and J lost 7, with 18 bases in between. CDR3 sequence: CASSILKRGTIEAFF. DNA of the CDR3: TGTGCCAGTAGTATTCTCAAGCGAGGAACGATTGAAGCTTTCTTT.